This T cell receptor beta chain was recovered during a study of technical replicates of blood from a handful of donors. Germline V gene data show CDR1 as SGHDN and CDR2 as FVKESK. CDR3 length equals 13 residues. V was clipped by 4 bases and J by 5 bases, with 9 bases between them. Assay: immunoSEQ multiplex PCR; the TCRdb copy retains only in-frame clones and omits some. This table holds some 81,000 clones, roughly nine tenths found once. The sequence came from a human donor in good health. Sequenced sample: T cells isolated from PBMCs. J is TRBJ2-1 and V is TRBV14; D is possibly TRBD2 (6 bases). CDR3 coding DNA: TGTGCCAGCAGCCTGGGACTTGACAATGAGCAGTTCTTC. This encodes CASSLGLDNEQFF.